This paragraph covers one T cell receptor beta chain sequence. This specimen belongs to a study of blood T cell repertoires in COVID-19. Study-level information: COVID-19 samples, acute and convalescent, were from the United States, Italy and Spain. Sample material is recorded as cDNA or gDNA derived from T cells, B-cell-depleted T cells, or PBMCs.

Methods used by the authors: From reference gene primer amplification, estimates of nucleated cell counts were derived. Generated by immunoSEQ multiplex PCR, the TCRdb table keeps only in-frame clones and is missing some. Clone size and V and J calls were adopted from that table, with D and trimming inferred from the DNA. The sample includes a few hundred thousand clones, 86% of them seen just once. The sample taken for sequencing was peripheral blood. This TCR was sampled from a woman aged 25-40 years with active or convalescent COVID-19.

CDR3 loop: CASSGQWPVTEAFF. The DNA of the CDR3 is TGTGCCAGCAGTGGGCAGTGGCCGGTCACTGAAGCTTTCTTT. The chain has TRBV6-2 or TRBV6-3 and TRBJ1-1, with D uncertain. The CDR3 spans 14 residues. Trimming left V 5 bases short and J 4 bases short, with 14 bases between. CDR1 is MNHEY, CDR2 SVGEGT, per germline.